This T cell receptor beta chain was recovered during a study of blood T cell repertoires in COVID-19. For the study at large: Both acute and convalescent COVID-19 samples were obtained from the United States, Italy and Spain. Sample material is recorded as cDNA or gDNA derived from T cells, B-cell-depleted T cells, or PBMCs.

Clones were sequenced by immunoSEQ multiplex PCR, and TCRdb holds only the in-frame ones, with some missing. The table lists a few hundred thousand clones, roughly 88% of them singletons, with about a tenth in the top ten. Followed longitudinally, the Seattle patients had been enrolled during active infection. The sequence came from a woman aged 65 to 85 with COVID-19, enrolled during active disease. Sequenced input: peripheral blood.

The DNA for the CDR3 is TGTGCCAGCAGTAAGACAGGGTACGGACACGAGCAGTACTTC. Translation: CASSKTGYGHEQYF. J is TRBJ2-7 and V is TRBV27, with TRBD1 matching 7 bases. Losses at the gene ends were 5 bases for V and 5 bases for J; bases not matched to a gene: 9. The CDR3 totals 14 residues. CDR1 MNHEY and CDR2 SMNVEV come from the germline V gene (reference sequence).